This entry is about one T cell receptor (beta chain). These data come from a study of blood T cell repertoires in COVID-19. Across the study: Acute and convalescent COVID-19 specimens originated in the United States, Italy and Spain. T cells, B-cell-depleted T cells, or PBMCs supplied cDNA or gDNA.

Original data processing: Amplified reference gene primers provided the basis for estimating nucleated cell counts. The repertoire was sequenced with immunoSEQ multiplex PCR; TCRdb's copy has only in-frame clones and lacks some. V, J and clone size reflect that table, while D and trimming were determined from the DNA. Among about 260,000 clones, about 90% were seen once, and the ten largest hold roughly 1.6%. This CDR3 has 16 residues. Looked up from germline, CDR1 is LGHDT and CDR2 is YNNKEL (reference sequence). V was cut by 0 bases and J by 0 bases, with 9 bases left in between. The sample consisted of peripheral blood. V gene TRBV3-1 (or the pseudogene TRBV3-2) combines with J gene TRBJ2-1; tentatively, D is TRBD1 (5 bases). This TCR derives from a woman between 40 and 55 years old who had recovered from COVID-19. The CDR3 region has the DNA TGTGCCAGCAGCCAAGACTACACAGGCTCCTACAATGAGCAGTTCTTC. Encoded protein: CASSQDYTGSYNEQFF.